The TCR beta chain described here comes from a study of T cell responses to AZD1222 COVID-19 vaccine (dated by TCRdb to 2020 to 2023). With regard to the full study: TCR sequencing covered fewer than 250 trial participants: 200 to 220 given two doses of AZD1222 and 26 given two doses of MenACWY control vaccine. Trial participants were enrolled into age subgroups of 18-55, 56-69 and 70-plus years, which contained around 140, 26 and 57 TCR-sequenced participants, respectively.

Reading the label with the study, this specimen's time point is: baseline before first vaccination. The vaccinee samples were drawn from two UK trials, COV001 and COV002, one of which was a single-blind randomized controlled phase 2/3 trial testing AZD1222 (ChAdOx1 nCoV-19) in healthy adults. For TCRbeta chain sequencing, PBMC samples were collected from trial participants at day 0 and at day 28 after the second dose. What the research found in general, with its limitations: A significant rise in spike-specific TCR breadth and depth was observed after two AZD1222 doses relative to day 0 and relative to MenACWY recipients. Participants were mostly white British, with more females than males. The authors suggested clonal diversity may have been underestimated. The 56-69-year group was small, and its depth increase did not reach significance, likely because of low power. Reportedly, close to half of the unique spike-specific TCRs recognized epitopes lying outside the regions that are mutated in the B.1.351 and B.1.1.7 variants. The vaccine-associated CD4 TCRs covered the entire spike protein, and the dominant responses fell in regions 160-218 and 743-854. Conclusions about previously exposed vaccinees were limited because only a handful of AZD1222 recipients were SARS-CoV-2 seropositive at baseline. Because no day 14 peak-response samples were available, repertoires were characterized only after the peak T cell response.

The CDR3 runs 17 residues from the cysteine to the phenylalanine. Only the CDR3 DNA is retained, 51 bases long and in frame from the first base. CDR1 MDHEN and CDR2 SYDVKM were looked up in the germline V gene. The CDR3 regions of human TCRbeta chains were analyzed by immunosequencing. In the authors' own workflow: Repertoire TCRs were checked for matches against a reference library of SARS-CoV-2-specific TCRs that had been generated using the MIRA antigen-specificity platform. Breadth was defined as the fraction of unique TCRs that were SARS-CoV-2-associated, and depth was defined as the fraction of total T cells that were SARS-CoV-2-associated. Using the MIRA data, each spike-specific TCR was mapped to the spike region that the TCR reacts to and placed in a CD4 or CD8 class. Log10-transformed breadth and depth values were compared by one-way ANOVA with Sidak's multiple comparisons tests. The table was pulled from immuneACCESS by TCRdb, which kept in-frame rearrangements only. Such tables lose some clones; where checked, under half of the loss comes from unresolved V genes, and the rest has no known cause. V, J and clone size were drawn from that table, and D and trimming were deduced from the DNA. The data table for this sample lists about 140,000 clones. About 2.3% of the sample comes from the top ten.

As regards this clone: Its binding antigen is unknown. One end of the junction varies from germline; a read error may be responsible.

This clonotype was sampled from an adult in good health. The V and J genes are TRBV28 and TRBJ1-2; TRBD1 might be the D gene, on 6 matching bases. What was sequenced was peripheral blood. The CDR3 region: CASRPRDTSPYGYGYTF. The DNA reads TGTGCCAGCAGACCCCGGGACACCTCGCCCTATGGGTATGGGTACACCTTC.